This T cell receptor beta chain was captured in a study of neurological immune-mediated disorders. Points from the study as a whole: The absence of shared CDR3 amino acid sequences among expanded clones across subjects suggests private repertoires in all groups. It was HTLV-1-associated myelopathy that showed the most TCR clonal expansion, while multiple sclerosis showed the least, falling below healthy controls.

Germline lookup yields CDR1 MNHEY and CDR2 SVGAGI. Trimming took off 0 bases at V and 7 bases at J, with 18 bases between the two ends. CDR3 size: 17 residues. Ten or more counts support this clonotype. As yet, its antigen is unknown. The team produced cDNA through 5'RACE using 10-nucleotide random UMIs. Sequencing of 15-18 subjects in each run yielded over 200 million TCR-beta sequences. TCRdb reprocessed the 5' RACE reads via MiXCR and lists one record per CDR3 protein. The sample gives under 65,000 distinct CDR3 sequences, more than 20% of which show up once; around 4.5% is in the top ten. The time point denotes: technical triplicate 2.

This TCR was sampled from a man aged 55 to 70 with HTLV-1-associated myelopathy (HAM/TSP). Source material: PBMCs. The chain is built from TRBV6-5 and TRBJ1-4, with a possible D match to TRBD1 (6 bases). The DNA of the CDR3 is TGTGCCAGCAGTTACTCCCCCCCCACAGGGTCGACTGAAAAACTGTTTTTT. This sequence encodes CASSYSPPTGSTEKLFF.